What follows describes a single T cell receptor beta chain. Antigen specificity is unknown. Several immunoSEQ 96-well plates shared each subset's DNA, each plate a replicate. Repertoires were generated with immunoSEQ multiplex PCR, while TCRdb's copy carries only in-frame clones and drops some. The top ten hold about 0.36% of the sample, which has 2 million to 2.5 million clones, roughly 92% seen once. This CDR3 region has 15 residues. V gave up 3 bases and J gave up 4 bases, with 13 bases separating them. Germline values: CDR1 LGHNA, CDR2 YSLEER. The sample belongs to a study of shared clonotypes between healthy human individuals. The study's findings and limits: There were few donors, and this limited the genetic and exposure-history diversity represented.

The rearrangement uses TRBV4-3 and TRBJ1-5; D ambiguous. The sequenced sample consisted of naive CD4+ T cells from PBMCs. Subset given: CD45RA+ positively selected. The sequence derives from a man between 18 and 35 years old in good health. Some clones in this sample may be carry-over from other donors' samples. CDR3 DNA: TGCGCCAGCAGCCAGCCCGGGCTAGAGAATCAGCCCCAGCATTTT. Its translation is CASSQPGLENQPQHF.